This T cell receptor beta chain is from a study of T-cell reconstitution after alpha-beta-depleted transplantation in children. General observations from the study: Several patients had high TCRbeta diversity at day 60; it came from surviving recipient T cells and thymic progenitors. Expanded graft clones numbering several hundred reportedly gave rise to alpha-beta T cells about two months after transplant. One year post-transplant, T-cell counts and diversity were largely derived from T cells produced anew.

This clonotype was recorded a few times. Its antigen is unknown. A library of TCRbeta sequences, prepared with unique molecular identifiers, was generated. TCRdb analysed the PCR reads with MiXCR anew, one entry per CDR3 protein. The sample lists fewer than 550,000 distinct CDR3 sequences, 15% to 20% seen once, with 25% to 30% in the top ten. The clonotype comes from a boy younger than two who had a stem cell transplant for Wiskott-Aldrich syndrome, so the T cells may come from the graft donor. The specimen was PBMCs, mostly from graft donor cells, collected 360 days after TCRalphabeta/CD19-depleted stem cell transplant.

CDR3 bases: TGTGCCACCAGTGATCCGACAGGGGTTGGAACCGGGGAGCTGTTTTTT. Translated, it gives CATSDPTGVGTGELFF. The gene calls are TRBV24-1 and TRBJ2-2; 8 bases match TRBD1. J was trimmed by 5 bases and V by 3 bases; bases with no gene match: 7. The CDR3 is made up of 16 amino acids. Germline CDR1 and CDR2: KGHDR and SFDVKD.